This TCR beta chain emerged from a study of T cell changes during pregnancy in multiple sclerosis. Here immunoSEQ multiplex PCR was the method, and the copy in TCRdb shows in-frame clones only, minus some. The table has about 76,000 clones, roughly 93% seen once; the top ten hold roughly 2.5%. The CDR3 has 15 amino acids. CDR1 is SGHRS, CDR2 YFSETQ, per germline. V lost 1 base, J lost 10 bases, and 15 bases lay in between. This clone was recorded only once. This TCR came from a female donor with multiple sclerosis, enrolled in a pregnancy study. The sequenced sample was peripheral blood, obtained in the second trimester of pregnancy. The chain uses TRBV5-1 and TRBJ1-6, with D perhaps TRBD1 (5 bases). The CDR3 DNA reads TGCGCCAGCAGCTTGCAGGGTGGTGAAGCCTCACCCCTCCACTTT. It yields the protein CASSLQGGEASPLHF. Variable domain in full (rest from reference TRBV5-1 and TRBJ1-6): KAGVTQTPRYLIKTRGQQVTLSCSPISGHRSVSWYQQTPGQGLQFLFEYFSETQRNKGNFPGRFSGRQFSNSRSEMNVSTLELGDSALYLCASSLQGGEASPLHFGNGTRLTVT.